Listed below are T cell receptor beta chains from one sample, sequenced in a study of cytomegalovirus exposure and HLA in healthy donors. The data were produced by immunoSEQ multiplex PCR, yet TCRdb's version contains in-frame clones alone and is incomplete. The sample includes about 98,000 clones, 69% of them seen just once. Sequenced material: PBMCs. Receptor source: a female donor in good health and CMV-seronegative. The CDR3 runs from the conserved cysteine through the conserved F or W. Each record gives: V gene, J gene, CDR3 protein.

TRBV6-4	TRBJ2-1	CASSDGTANNEQFF
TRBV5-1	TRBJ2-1	CASSWGGTGRINEQFF
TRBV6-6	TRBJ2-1	CASSIGGEQFF
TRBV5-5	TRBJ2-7	CASSLVQEPYEQYF
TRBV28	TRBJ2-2	CASREGVAGELFF
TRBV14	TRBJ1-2	CASSQDPRGGYTF
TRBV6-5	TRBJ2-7	CASIGSGSHEQYF
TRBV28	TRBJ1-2	CASSWTGRDGYTF
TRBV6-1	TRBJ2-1	CASSETWGLDNEQFF
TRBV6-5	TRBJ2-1	CASRGTENNEQFF
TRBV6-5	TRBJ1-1	CASSPRTGRAFF
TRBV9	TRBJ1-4	CASSVGTGNVEKLFF
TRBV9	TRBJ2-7	CASSPVPGTSYEQYF
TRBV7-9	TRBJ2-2	CASSLFRWDRVNTGELFF
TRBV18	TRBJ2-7	CASSPGTAYEQYF
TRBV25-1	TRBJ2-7	CASSQASGSEQYF
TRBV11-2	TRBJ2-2	CASSLRGGAGELFF
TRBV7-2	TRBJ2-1	CASSLQLLGTTYNEQFF
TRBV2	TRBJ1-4	CASSRWEGTGNEKLFF
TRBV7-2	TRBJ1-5	CASSPNRGQPQHF
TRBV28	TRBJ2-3	CASSGVGADTQYF
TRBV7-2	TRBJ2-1	CASSMEGGPQQFF
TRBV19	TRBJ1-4	CASAFRGTDNEKLFF
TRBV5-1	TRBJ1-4	CASSNSGTANEKLFF
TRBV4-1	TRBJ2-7	CASSPEADALYF
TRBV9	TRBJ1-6	CASSEYRGRNSPLHF
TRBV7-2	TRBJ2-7	CASSLRLAYEQYF
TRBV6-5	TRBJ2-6	CASSAQRTGANVLTF
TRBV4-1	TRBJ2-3	CASSQDTSGSSTDTQYF
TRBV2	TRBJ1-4	CATRVGGEKLFF
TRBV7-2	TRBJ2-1	CASSLDSDEQFF
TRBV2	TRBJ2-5	CASSRDNQETQYF
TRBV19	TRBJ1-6	CASSTQGNSPLHF
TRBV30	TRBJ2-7	CACSYSGVNEQYF
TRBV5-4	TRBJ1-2	CASSSTGRSQGYGYTF
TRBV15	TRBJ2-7	CATAPRRDYEQYF
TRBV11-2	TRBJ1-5	CASSWGSNQPQHF
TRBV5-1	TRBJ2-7	CASSPSGSSYEQYF
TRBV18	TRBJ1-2	CASSPAGKDYGYTF
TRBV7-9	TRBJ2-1	CASSETGDEQFF
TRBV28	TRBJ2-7	CASSPKAGMSSYEQYF
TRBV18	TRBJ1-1	CASSPRANTEAFF
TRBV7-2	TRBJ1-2	CASSLGWGGAGGYTF
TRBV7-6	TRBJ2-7	CASSLDLQGAYEQYF
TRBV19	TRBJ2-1	CASSFPGLADNEQFF